This T cell receptor beta chain was profiled in a study of memory B cells and T cells in multiple sclerosis. Using immunoSEQ multiplex PCR, the repertoire was profiled, and TCRdb retains in-frame clones only, with some absent. The sample records around 12,000 clones, almost 85% being singletons. Unmatched junction bases numbered 5, after V lost 3 bases and J lost 5 bases. Germline assignment: CDR1 SEHNR and CDR2 FQNEAQ (reference sequence). This CDR3 is 14 amino acids long. In the case of this clone: Its antigen is unidentified.

CFSE-dim autoproliferating and CFSE-high non-proliferating T cells from unstimulated culture were sequenced separately. Pooled replicate wells came from 50 million to 60 million CFSE-labeled PBMCs cultured less than 9 days without stimulus. The PBMCs received roughly 0.5 uM CFSE and serum-free culture with no added stimuli. The chain links TRBV7-9 to TRBJ2-7; 9 positions match TRBD1. The sample taken for sequencing was PBMCs from blood kept in culture. The sequence derives from a human donor with multiple sclerosis. CDR3 residues: CASSFRDRVDEQYF. The DNA of the CDR3 is TGTGCCAGCAGCTTCCGGGACAGGGTCGACGAGCAGTACTTC.